This T cell receptor (beta chain) was sequenced for a study of response to subunit inactivated influenza vaccine. TCRdb redid the calling of the RT-PCR reads with MiXCR, one entry per CDR3 protein. The profile covers some 500,000 distinct CDR3 sequences, with roughly 25% appearing a single time and 1.9% taken by the ten largest. This clonotype appeared a few times. Its antigen is unknown. Overall study findings and caveats: A suggestion made by the authors is that each seasonal influenza vaccination recruits few new T cells.

Material: CD4+ T cells sorted from PBMCs, obtained more than 4 days after vaccination. This receptor was identified in a man in his forties or fifties who received an inactivated influenza vaccine.

The CDR3 bases are TGCAGTGCTAGCTCCCCCAGGGGGACTCGGGAAAAACTGTTTTTT. Translation: CSASSPRGTREKLFF. The chain joins TRBV20-1 to TRBJ1-4; 7 bases are shared with TRBD1. V shed 3 bases, J shed 8 bases, and the junction held 12 bases outside the gene matches. The length of the CDR3 is 15 residues. Germline values: CDR1 DFQATT, CDR2 SNEGSKA (reference sequence).